This T cell receptor beta chain was profiled in a study of T cell changes during pregnancy in multiple sclerosis. The table came from immunoSEQ multiplex PCR; TCRdb's copy has only in-frame clones and leaves some out. Counted here are 45,000 or so clones, 80% to 95% occurring once; the ten biggest clones make up roughly 2.7%. This CDR3 comprises 15 residues. Trimming removed 4 bases at V and 0 bases at J, with 13 bases between. Germline V gene lookup returns CDR1 LGHNA and CDR2 YSLEER. The material was CD8+ T cells from peripheral blood mononuclear cells, obtained in the second trimester of pregnancy. The sequence came from a female donor with multiple sclerosis, enrolled in a pregnancy study. This rearrangement joins TRBV4-3 to TRBJ2-7; D possibly corresponds to TRBD2 (6 bases). CDR3 coding DNA: TGCGCCAGCAGCCCAGGGACTTTAATCTCCTACGAGCAGTACTTC. This codes for CASSPGTLISYEQYF.